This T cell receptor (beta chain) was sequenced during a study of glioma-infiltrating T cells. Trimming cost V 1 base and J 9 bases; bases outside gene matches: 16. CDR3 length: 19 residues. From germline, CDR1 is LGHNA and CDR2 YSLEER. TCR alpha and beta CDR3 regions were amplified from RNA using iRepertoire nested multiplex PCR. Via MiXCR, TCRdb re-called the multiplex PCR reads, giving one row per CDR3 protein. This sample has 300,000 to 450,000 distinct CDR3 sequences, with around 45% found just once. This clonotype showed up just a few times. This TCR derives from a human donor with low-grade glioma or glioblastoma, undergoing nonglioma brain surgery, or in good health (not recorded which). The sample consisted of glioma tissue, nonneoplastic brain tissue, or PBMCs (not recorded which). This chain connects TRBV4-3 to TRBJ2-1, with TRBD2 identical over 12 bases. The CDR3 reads CASSQGLASGRGSSGEQFF. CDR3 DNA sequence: TGCGCCAGCAGCCAAGGTCTGGCTAGCGGGAGGGGTTCTTCGGGTGAGCAGTTCTTC.